This TCR beta chain derives from a study of immune heterogeneity within non-small cell lung tumors. General study results and limits: Largely different high-frequency T-cell receptor beta clonotypes were found between individual patients. Identical dominant CDR3 beta clonotypes were found recurring across a patient's tumor sites, along with site-unique high-frequency clones.

The CDR3 loop spans 16 amino acids. Germline assignment: CDR1 GTSNPN and CDR2 SVGIG (reference sequence). Trimming removed 0 bases from V and 2 bases from J, with 11 bases in between. Multiplex PCR amplified the TCR beta CDR3 region. Its first round ran for nine to eleven cycles with 32 V and 13 J primers. A single record per CDR3 protein comes from TCRdb applying MiXCR to the multiplex PCR reads. Of approximately 15,000 distinct CDR3 sequences listed, approximately 26% are singletons. Genomic DNA extracted from bulk tumor tissue served as template. A total of about 540 ng was used per sample. Surgical sampling yielded several biopsies per primary tumor (spaced far apart). Each patient presented with untreated, newly diagnosed non-small cell lung cancer and received curative surgery. On this clonotype itself: What it binds is unknown.

This clonotype was obtained from a man aged 40-49 years with non-small cell lung cancer. Source material: lung tumor tissue. This chain joins TRBV30 and TRBJ2-6; D might be TRBD2 (5 bases). Written as DNA, the CDR3 is TGTGCCTGGAGTGTATTGCGGGTTGCTGGGGCCAACGTCCTGACTTTC. Translating it yields CAWSVLRVAGANVLTF.